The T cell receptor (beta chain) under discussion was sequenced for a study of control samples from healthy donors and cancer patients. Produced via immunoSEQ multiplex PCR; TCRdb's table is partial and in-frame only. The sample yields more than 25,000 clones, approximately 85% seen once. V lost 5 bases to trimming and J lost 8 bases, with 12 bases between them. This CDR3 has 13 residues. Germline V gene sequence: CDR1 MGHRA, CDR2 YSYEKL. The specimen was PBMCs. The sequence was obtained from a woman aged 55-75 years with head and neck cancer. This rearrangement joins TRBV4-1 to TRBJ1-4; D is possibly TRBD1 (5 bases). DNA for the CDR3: TGCGCCAGCAGCGGGGCAGGGTACGAAAAACTGTTTTTT. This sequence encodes CASSGAGYEKLFF.